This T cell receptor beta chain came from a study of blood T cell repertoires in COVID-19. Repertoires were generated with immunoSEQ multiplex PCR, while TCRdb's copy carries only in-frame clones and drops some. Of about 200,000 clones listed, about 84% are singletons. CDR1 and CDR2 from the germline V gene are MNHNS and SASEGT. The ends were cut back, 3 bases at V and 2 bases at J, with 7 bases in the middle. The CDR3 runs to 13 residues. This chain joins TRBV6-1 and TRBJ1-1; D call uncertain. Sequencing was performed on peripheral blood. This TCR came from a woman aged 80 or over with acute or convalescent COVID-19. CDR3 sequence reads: CASSEAENTEAFF. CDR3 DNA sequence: TGTGCCAGCAGTGAGGCAGAAAACACTGAAGCTTTCTTT.